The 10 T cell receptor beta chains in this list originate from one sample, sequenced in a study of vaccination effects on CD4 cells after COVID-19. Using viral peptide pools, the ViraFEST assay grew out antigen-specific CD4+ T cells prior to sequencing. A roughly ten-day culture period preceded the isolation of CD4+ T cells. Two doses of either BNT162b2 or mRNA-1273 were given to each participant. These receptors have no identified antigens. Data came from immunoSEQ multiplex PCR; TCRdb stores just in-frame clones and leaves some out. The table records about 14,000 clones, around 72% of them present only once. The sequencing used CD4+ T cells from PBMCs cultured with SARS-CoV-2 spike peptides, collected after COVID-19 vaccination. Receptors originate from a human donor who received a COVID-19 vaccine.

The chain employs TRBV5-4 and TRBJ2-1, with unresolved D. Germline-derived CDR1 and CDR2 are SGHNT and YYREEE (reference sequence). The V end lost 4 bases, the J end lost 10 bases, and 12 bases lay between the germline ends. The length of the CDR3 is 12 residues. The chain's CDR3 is CASSRPGTEQFF. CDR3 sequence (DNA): TGTGCCAGCAGCCGCCCAGGTACCGAGCAGTTCTTC.

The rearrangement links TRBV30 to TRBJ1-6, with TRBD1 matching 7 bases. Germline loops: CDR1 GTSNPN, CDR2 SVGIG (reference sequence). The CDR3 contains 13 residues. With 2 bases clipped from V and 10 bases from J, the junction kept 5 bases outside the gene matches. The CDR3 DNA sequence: TGTGCCTGGAGTACAGGGGTAGGATCACCCCTCCACTTT. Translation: CAWSTGVGSPLHF.

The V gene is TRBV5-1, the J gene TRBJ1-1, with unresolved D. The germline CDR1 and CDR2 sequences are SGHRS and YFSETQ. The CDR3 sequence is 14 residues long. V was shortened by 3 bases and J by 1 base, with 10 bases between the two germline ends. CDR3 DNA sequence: TGCGCCAGCAGCTGGGCGACCACGAACACTGAAGCTTTCTTT. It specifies CASSWATTNTEAFF. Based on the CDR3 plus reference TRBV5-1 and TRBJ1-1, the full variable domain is KAGVTQTPRYLIKTRGQQVTLSCSPISGHRSVSWYQQTPGQGLQFLFEYFSETQRNKGNFPGRFSGRQFSNSRSEMNVSTLELGDSALYLCASSWATTNTEAFFGQGTRLTVV.

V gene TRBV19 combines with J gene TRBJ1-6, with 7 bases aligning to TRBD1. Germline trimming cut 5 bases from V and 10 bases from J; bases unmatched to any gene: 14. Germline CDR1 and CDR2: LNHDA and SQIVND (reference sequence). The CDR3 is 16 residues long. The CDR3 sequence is CASSLRRDSPGSPLHF. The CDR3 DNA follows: TGTGCCAGTAGTCTCCGGCGGGACAGCCCAGGGTCACCCCTCCACTTT.

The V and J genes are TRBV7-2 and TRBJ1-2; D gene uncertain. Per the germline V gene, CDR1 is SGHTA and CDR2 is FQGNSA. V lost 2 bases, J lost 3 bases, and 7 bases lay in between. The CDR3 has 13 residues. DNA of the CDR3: TGTGCCAGCAGCTTACCAGCGGACTATGGCTACACCTTC. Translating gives CASSLPADYGYTF.

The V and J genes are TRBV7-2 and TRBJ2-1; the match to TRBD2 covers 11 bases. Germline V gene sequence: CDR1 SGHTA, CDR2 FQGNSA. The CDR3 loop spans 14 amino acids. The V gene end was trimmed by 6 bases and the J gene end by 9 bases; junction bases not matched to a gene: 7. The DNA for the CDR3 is TGTGCCAGCAGACCGGGACTAGCGGCGGTTGAGCAGTTCTTC. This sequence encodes CASRPGLAAVEQFF. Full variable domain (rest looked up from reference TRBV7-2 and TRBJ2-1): GAGVSQSPSNKVTEKGKDVELRCDPISGHTALYWYRQSLGQGLEFLIYFQGNSAPDKSGLPSDRFSAERTGGSVSTLTIQRTQQEDSAVYLCASRPGLAAVEQFFGPGTRLTVL.

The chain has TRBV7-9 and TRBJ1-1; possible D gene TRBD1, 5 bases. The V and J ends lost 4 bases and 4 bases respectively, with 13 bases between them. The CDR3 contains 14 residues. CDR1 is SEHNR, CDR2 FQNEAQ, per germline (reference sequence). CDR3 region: CASSSSSQGTEAFF. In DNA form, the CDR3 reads TGTGCCAGCAGCTCCTCAAGCCAGGGCACTGAAGCTTTCTTT.

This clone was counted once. CDR3 amino acids: CASSLRKGPGELFF. CDR3 nucleotides: TGTGCCAGCAGTTTAAGGAAGGGGCCCGGGGAGCTGTTTTTT. The chain carries TRBV28 and TRBJ2-2, with a possible D match to TRBD1 (5 bases). CDR1 is MDHEN and CDR2 is SYDVKM in the germline V gene. The CDR3 is 14 amino acids. V gave up 2 bases and J gave up 6 bases, with 10 bases separating them.

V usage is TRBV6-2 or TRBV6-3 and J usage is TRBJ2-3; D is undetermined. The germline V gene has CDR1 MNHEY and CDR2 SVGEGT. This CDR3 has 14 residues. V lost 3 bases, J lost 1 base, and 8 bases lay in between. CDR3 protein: CASSYRPGTDTQYF. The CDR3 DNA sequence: TGTGCCAGCAGTTATCGGCCGGGCACAGATACGCAGTATTTT.

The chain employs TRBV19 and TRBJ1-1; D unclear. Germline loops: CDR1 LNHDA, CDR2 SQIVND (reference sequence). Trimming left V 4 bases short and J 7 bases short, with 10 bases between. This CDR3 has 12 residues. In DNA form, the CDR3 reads TGTGCCAGTAGTACGGTGGCGGGTGAAGCTTTCTTT. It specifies CASSTVAGEAFF.